This section outlines one T cell receptor beta chain sequence together with its context. Antigen specificity is unknown. Sample time point: blood from clinic visit 5 months post-surgery; TSC patient then seizure free. The sequenced cases were selected for having the highest brain T cell transcript signatures. This record comes from a study of brain T cells in children with intractable seizures. Broader study findings: HCMV serostatus was not known, and viral specificity came from CDR3 similarity only.

This CDR3 is 13 amino acids long. The germline gives CDR1 LNHDA, CDR2 SQIVND (reference sequence). V was trimmed by 3 bases and J by 4 bases, leaving 7 bases between them. The method was immunoSEQ multiplex PCR; TCRdb's version includes in-frame clones alone and lacks a portion of them. The sample lists 340,000 or so clones; roughly 92% were seen once. This chain connects TRBV19 to TRBJ1-3, with D unclear. The clonotype originates from a boy in the first two years of life with tuberous sclerosis and intractable seizures. This sample comprised peripheral blood, obtained 4 to 6 months after surgery. This CDR3 is CASSIGLGNTIYF. CDR3 sequence (DNA): TGTGCCAGTAGTATTGGGTTAGGAAACACCATATATTTT.